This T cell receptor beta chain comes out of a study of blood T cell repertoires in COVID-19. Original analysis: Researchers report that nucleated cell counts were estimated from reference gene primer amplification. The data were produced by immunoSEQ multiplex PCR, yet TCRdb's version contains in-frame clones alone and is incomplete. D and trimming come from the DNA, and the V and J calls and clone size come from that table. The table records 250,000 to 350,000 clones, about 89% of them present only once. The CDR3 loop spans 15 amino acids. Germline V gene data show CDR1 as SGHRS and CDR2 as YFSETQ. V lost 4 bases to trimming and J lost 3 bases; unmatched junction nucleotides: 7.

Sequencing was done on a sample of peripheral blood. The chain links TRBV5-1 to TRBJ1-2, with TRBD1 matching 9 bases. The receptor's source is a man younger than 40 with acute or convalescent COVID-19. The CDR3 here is CASSPITGGDYGYTF. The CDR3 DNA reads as TGCGCCAGCAGCCCGATCACAGGGGGCGACTATGGCTACACCTTC.